These T cell receptor beta chains were read from a single sample in a study of blood T cell repertoires in COVID-19. Only in-frame clones appear in the TCRdb table, and some are missing; sequencing was by immunoSEQ multiplex PCR. The table has about 260,000 clones, about 87% seen once. Sequencing used peripheral blood. The receptors shown here come from a woman aged 40 to 49 who had recovered from COVID-19. CDR3s include the opening cysteine and the closing phenylalanine or tryptophan. A D gene is named only where the DNA matches it firmly. Clone size is stated in some rows and not others, as once, few, many or a class when expanded.

TRBJ1-2,few,.,TRBV29-1,11,TGCAGCGTTGAAGCTAACGATGGCTACACCTTC,CSVEANDGYTF
TRBJ1-1,.,TRBD1,TRBV5-1,16,TGCGCCAGCAGCTTAAATTGGGACAGGGATAACACTGAAGCTTTCTTT,CASSLNWDRDNTEAFF
TRBJ1-4,.,.,TRBV25-1,14,TGTGCCAGCAGAGCGCGGGTGTGGGATGAAAAACTGTTTTTT,CASRARVWDEKLFF
TRBJ1-2,.,.,TRBV2,16,TGTGCCAGCAGTTCGTTAGGAGGGGCCAGTAACTATGGCTACACCTTC,CASSSLGGASNYGYTF
TRBJ1-1,.,.,TRBV25-1,13,TGTGCCAGCAGTGGCGGGTACCCCACTGAAGCTTTCTTT,CASSGGYPTEAFF
TRBJ1-2,.,TRBD1,TRBV5-4,16,TGTGCCAGCAGCACCCAGAAGACAGGGGGAGGCTATGGCTACACCTTC,CASSTQKTGGGYGYTF
TRBJ1-2,.,TRBD1,TRBV5-1,13,TGCGCCAGCAGCCCCCGGACAGGGGACGGCTACACCTTC,CASSPRTGDGYTF
TRBJ1-1,once,TRBD1,TRBV9,17,TGTGCCAGCAGCGTAGGGAGGGCAGGGGGCCTCGACACTGAAGCTTTCTTT,CASSVGRAGGLDTEAFF
TRBJ1-2,.,.,TRBV2,12,TGTGCCAGCAGTCTCGCCAGCTATGGCTACACCTTC,CASSLASYGYTF
TRBJ2-1,.,TRBD2,TRBV6-5,13,TGTGCCAGCAGTTACGCTAGCGGTGGGGAGCAGTTCTTC,CASSYASGGEQFF
TRBJ2-7,.,.,TRBV6-6,14,TGTGCCAGCAGCGAGGCCTCCTTTGGCGACGAGCAGTACTTC,CASSEASFGDEQYF
TRBJ2-1,.,TRBD2,TRBV7-3,15,TGTGCCAGCAGCTTACGCGGGGGGGCCTACAATGAGCAGTTCTTC,CASSLRGGAYNEQFF
TRBJ2-7,.,.,TRBV10-3,13,TGTGCCATCAGTGAGCGTGCCGGCTACGAGCAGTACTTC,CAISERAGYEQYF
TRBJ1-1,.,.,TRBV9,12,TGTGCCAGCAGCGGCTACAGGGAGAGGGCTTTCTTT,CASSGYRERAFF